This entry describes one T cell receptor beta chain. Its antigen is not known. The CDR3 runs 14 residues. V was shortened by 0 bases and J by 5 bases, with 12 bases between the two germline ends. Per germline, CDR1 SGHNT and CDR2 YYREEE (reference sequence). This sample stems from a study of shared clonotypes between healthy human individuals. Study details: Participating donors consisted of a couple of women and a few men aged 18 to 49. Study-wide results and limits: Donors were few, which limited the genetic and exposure-history diversity represented.

Using immunoSEQ multiplex PCR, the repertoire was profiled, and TCRdb retains in-frame clones only, with some absent. The table includes some 2 million clones, roughly 95% detected once. Positively selected for CCR7, the CD45RO-negative cells used as naive CD8 cells excluded terminally differentiated effector memory CD45RA+ cells. Source material: naive CD8+ T cells sorted from blood. The sequence derives from a man between 18 and 35 years old in good health. The J gene is TRBJ2-7, the V gene TRBV5-4; D unresolved. The CDR3 DNA follows: TGTGCCAGCAGCTTGGAGGCTAGTTCCGACGAGCAGTACTTC. Translation gives CASSLEASSDEQYF.